This T cell receptor beta chain was recovered during a study of T cell responses to AZD1222 COVID-19 vaccine. Here immunoSEQ multiplex PCR was the method, and the copy in TCRdb shows in-frame clones only, minus some. The sample carries roughly 140,000 clones, more than 70% recorded once. J gave up 2 bases and V 2 bases, and 5 bases lay outside the gene matches. From germline, CDR1 is SGHAT and CDR2 FQDESV (reference sequence). The CDR3 length is 16 residues. The V and J genes are TRBV11-1 and TRBJ2-3; 9 nucleotides match TRBD2. This TCR derives from an adult in good health. This sample comprised peripheral blood, obtained on day 0 of MenACWY control vaccination. CDR3 nucleotide sequence: TGTGCCAGCAGCTTAAGACCTAGCGGGGTCACAGATACGCAGTATTTT. Translated: CASSLRPSGVTDTQYF.